These T cell receptor beta chains were read from a single sample in a study of T cells in localized non-small cell lung cancer. Here immunoSEQ multiplex PCR was the method, and the copy in TCRdb shows in-frame clones only, minus some. The data hold some 90,000 clones, with over 80% observed a single time. The source was peripheral blood, collected before any cancer treatment. These receptor sequences come from a man aged 40-75 years with stage I squamous cell lung carcinoma. The CDR3 runs from the conserved cysteine through the conserved F or W. The D gene is left open where the match is weak. Only part of the rows carry a size: once, few, many, or a class if the clone is expanded.

abundance: .; v_gene: TRBV9; j_gene: TRBJ2-1; d_gene: .; CDR3aa: CASSPWGGLNEQFF; CDR3nt: TGTGCCAGCAGCCCTTGGGGCGGACTAAATGAGCAGTTCTTC
abundance: .; v_gene: TRBV2; j_gene: TRBJ2-7; d_gene: TRBD1; CDR3aa: CASSYTRTGPYEQYF; CDR3nt: TGTGCCAGCAGCTATACTAGGACAGGACCCTACGAGCAGTACTTC
abundance: .; v_gene: TRBV15; j_gene: TRBJ2-2; d_gene: .; CDR3aa: CATRFGGVGTGELFF; CDR3nt: TGTGCCACCAGGTTCGGGGGTGTGGGGACCGGGGAGCTGTTTTTT
abundance: .; v_gene: TRBV5-4; j_gene: TRBJ2-1; d_gene: TRBD2; CDR3aa: CASSPRTSGGASEQFF; CDR3nt: TGTGCCAGCAGCCCCAGGACTAGCGGGGGGGCGAGTGAGCAGTTCTTC
abundance: .; v_gene: TRBV5-1; j_gene: TRBJ1-6; d_gene: TRBD1; CDR3aa: CASSQGQSNSPLHF; CDR3nt: TGCGCCAGCAGCCAGGGACAGTCCAATTCACCCCTCCACTTT
abundance: .; v_gene: TRBV6-4; j_gene: TRBJ2-6; d_gene: .; CDR3aa: CASSDGGRNVLTF; CDR3nt: TGTGCCAGCAGTGACGGGGGACGAAACGTCCTGACTTTC
abundance: .; v_gene: TRBV6-6; j_gene: TRBJ1-1; d_gene: .; CDR3aa: CASSYSSPGVNTEAFF; CDR3nt: TGTGCCAGCAGTTACTCGTCACCAGGGGTTAACACTGAAGCTTTCTTT
abundance: once; v_gene: TRBV5-4; j_gene: TRBJ1-3; d_gene: .; CDR3aa: CASSQYSGNTIYF; CDR3nt: TGTGCCAGCAGCCAGTACTCTGGAAACACCATATATTTT
abundance: .; v_gene: TRBV29-1; j_gene: TRBJ2-7; d_gene: .; CDR3aa: CSVPPGRSPDEQYF; CDR3nt: TGCAGCGTCCCTCCGGGCCGATCTCCAGACGAGCAGTACTTC
abundance: .; v_gene: TRBV7-8; j_gene: TRBJ2-2; d_gene: .; CDR3aa: CASVGNTGELFF; CDR3nt: TGTGCCAGCGTAGGGAACACCGGGGAGCTGTTTTTT
abundance: .; v_gene: TRBV6-6; j_gene: TRBJ2-7; d_gene: TRBD2; CDR3aa: CASSYLAGGPYEQYF; CDR3nt: TGTGCCAGCAGTTATCTAGCGGGGGGGCCCTACGAGCAGTACTTC
abundance: .; v_gene: TRBV10-3; j_gene: TRBJ1-2; d_gene: .; CDR3aa: CAISEGMWGSGYTF; CDR3nt: TGTGCCATCAGTGAGGGGATGTGGGGTTCCGGCTACACCTTC
abundance: .; v_gene: TRBV6-1; j_gene: TRBJ2-3; d_gene: TRBD2; CDR3aa: CASSNGGGAKDTQYF; CDR3nt: TGTGCCAGCAGTAATGGCGGGGGGGCAAAAGATACGCAGTATTTT
abundance: .; v_gene: TRBV7-6; j_gene: TRBJ2-2; d_gene: .; CDR3aa: CASSLTAWANTGELFF; CDR3nt: TGTGCCAGCAGCTTAACTGCCTGGGCGAACACCGGGGAGCTGTTTTTT
abundance: .; v_gene: TRBV11-3; j_gene: TRBJ2-7; d_gene: .; CDR3aa: CASSPTAGPGLSYEQYF; CDR3nt: TGTGCCAGCAGCCCGACGGCCGGGCCAGGACTCTCCTACGAGCAGTACTTC
abundance: few; v_gene: TRBV14; j_gene: TRBJ2-1; d_gene: .; CDR3aa: CASSQYNEQFF; CDR3nt: TGTGCCAGCAGCCAATACAATGAGCAGTTCTTC
abundance: once; v_gene: TRBV9; j_gene: TRBJ2-1; d_gene: TRBD1; CDR3aa: CASSLQRGGQGGYNEQFF; CDR3nt: TGTGCCAGCAGTCTACAACGTGGAGGACAGGGGGGCTACAATGAGCAGTTCTTC
abundance: .; v_gene: TRBV5-1; j_gene: TRBJ2-7; d_gene: TRBD1; CDR3aa: CASSSGQGTYEQYF; CDR3nt: TGCGCCAGCAGCTCCGGACAGGGTACCTACGAGCAGTACTTC
abundance: once; v_gene: TRBV4-3; j_gene: TRBJ2-4; d_gene: .; CDR3aa: CASSQDPGGDIQYF; CDR3nt: TGCGCCAGCAGCCAAGACCCAGGGGGGGACATTCAGTACTTC
abundance: .; v_gene: TRBV5-5; j_gene: TRBJ1-2; d_gene: .; CDR3aa: CASSLETANYGYTF; CDR3nt: TGTGCCAGCAGCTTGGAAACAGCAAACTATGGCTACACCTTC
abundance: few; v_gene: TRBV28; j_gene: TRBJ2-7; d_gene: .; CDR3aa: CASSIGGGYEQYF; CDR3nt: TGTGCCAGCAGTATCGGGGGCGGGTACGAGCAGTACTTC
abundance: .; v_gene: TRBV6-1; j_gene: TRBJ2-3; d_gene: .; CDR3aa: CASISLSTDTQYF; CDR3nt: TGTGCCAGCATCTCCCTTAGCACAGATACGCAGTATTTT
abundance: .; v_gene: TRBV14; j_gene: TRBJ2-7; d_gene: .; CDR3aa: CASSPSGSLLHEQYF; CDR3nt: TGTGCCAGCAGCCCCTCAGGGTCCCTTTTACACGAGCAGTACTTC
abundance: .; v_gene: TRBV6-5; j_gene: TRBJ2-7; d_gene: .; CDR3aa: CASSYSSAYSYEQYF; CDR3nt: TGTGCCAGCAGTTACTCATCGGCGTACTCCTACGAGCAGTACTTC
abundance: .; v_gene: TRBV4-3; j_gene: TRBJ2-7; d_gene: .; CDR3aa: CASSQDVWGSYEQYF; CDR3nt: TGCGCCAGCAGCCAAGATGTTTGGGGGTCCTACGAGCAGTACTTC
abundance: .; v_gene: TRBV5-1; j_gene: TRBJ2-2; d_gene: TRBD2; CDR3aa: CASLAGALGGELFF; CDR3nt: TGCGCCAGCCTAGCGGGGGCCCTGGGCGGGGAGCTGTTTTTT
abundance: .; v_gene: TRBV7-8; j_gene: TRBJ2-1; d_gene: .; CDR3aa: CASSLVGGRSYNEQFF; CDR3nt: TGTGCCAGCAGCTTAGTGGGGGGGCGTTCCTACAATGAGCAGTTCTTC
abundance: once; v_gene: TRBV14; j_gene: TRBJ1-1; d_gene: .; CDR3aa: CASSQVGAPRREAFF; CDR3nt: TGTGCCAGCAGCCAAGTGGGAGCCCCCAGGAGGGAAGCTTTCTTT
abundance: .; v_gene: TRBV5-6; j_gene: TRBJ2-1; d_gene: .; CDR3aa: CASSPLLFSYNEQFF; CDR3nt: TGTGCCAGCAGCCCGCTCCTTTTCTCCTACAATGAGCAGTTCTTC
abundance: .; v_gene: TRBV28; j_gene: TRBJ1-2; d_gene: .; CDR3aa: CASSLVVNYGYTF; CDR3nt: TGTGCCAGCAGTTTAGTCGTTAACTATGGCTACACCTTC
abundance: .; v_gene: TRBV6-1; j_gene: TRBJ1-2; d_gene: TRBD1; CDR3aa: CASSEAQIKGQGNGYTF; CDR3nt: TGTGCCAGCAGTGAAGCGCAAATAAAGGGACAGGGGAATGGCTACACCTTC
abundance: .; v_gene: TRBV9; j_gene: TRBJ2-3; d_gene: TRBD2; CDR3aa: CASSSRGGLNTDTQYF; CDR3nt: TGTGCCAGCAGCTCACGCGGGGGGCTAAACACAGATACGCAGTATTTT
abundance: .; v_gene: TRBV10-3; j_gene: TRBJ2-2; d_gene: .; CDR3aa: CAIKAGSNTGELFF; CDR3nt: TGTGCCATCAAGGCGGGGTCGAACACCGGGGAGCTGTTTTTT
abundance: .; v_gene: TRBV29-1; j_gene: TRBJ1-1; d_gene: .; CDR3aa: CSVEDGEAFF; CDR3nt: TGCAGCGTAGAGGACGGAGAAGCTTTCTTT
abundance: .; v_gene: TRBV7-9; j_gene: TRBJ2-2; d_gene: .; CDR3aa: CASSLRLRGVNTGELFF; CDR3nt: TGTGCCAGCAGTCTTCGTTTAAGGGGCGTTAACACCGGGGAGCTGTTTTTT
abundance: few; v_gene: TRBV7-2; j_gene: TRBJ2-1; d_gene: TRBD2; CDR3aa: CASSFLAGANNEQFF; CDR3nt: TGTGCCAGCAGCTTCCTAGCGGGAGCGAACAATGAGCAGTTCTTC
abundance: .; v_gene: TRBV6-5; j_gene: TRBJ1-2; d_gene: .; CDR3aa: CASSPTPAGNGYTF; CDR3nt: TGTGCCAGCAGTCCTACTCCGGCGGGTAATGGCTACACCTTC
abundance: .; v_gene: TRBV7-3; j_gene: TRBJ2-3; d_gene: .; CDR3aa: CASSLDWSSIDSQYF; CDR3nt: TGTGCCAGCAGCTTAGATTGGTCTTCCATCGATTCGCAGTATTTT
abundance: few; v_gene: TRBV10-3; j_gene: TRBJ1-2; d_gene: TRBD1; CDR3aa: CAISPLPGQGEGYTF; CDR3nt: TGTGCCATCAGTCCGCTTCCGGGACAGGGAGAGGGCTACACCTTC
abundance: .; v_gene: TRBV6-1; j_gene: TRBJ1-3; d_gene: .; CDR3aa: CASSEARVGGNTIYF; CDR3nt: TGTGCCAGCAGTGAAGCGAGGGTTGGTGGAAACACCATATATTTT
abundance: few; v_gene: TRBV2; j_gene: TRBJ1-6; d_gene: .; CDR3aa: CASSQTVSSYNSPLHF; CDR3nt: TGTGCCAGCAGCCAGACAGTGAGCTCCTATAATTCACCCCTCCACTTT